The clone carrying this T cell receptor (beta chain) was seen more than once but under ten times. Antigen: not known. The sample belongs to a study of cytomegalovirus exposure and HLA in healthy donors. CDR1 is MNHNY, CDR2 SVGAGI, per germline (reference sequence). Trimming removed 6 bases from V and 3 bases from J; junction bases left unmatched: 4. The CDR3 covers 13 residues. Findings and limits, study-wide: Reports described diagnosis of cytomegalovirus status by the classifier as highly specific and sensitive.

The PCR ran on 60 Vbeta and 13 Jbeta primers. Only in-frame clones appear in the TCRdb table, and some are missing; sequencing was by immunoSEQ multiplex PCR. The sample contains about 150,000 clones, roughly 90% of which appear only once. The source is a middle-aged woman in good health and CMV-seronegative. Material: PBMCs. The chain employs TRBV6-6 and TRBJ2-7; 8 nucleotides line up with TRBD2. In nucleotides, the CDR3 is TGTGCCAGCAGGGAGGGACTAGGCTACGAGCAGTACTTC. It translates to CASREGLGYEQYF.